Listed below are T cell receptor beta chains from one sample, sequenced in a study of PD-L1 blockade in urothelial cancer. Libraries were prepared by immunoSEQ multiplex PCR; TCRdb keeps only in-frame clonotypes and omits some of them. In the table there are roughly 120,000 clones, around 90% of which are singletons. The specimen was PBMCs, collected around atezolizumab (anti-PD-L1) treatment. These receptors were obtained from a man aged 55-75 years with urothelial cancer. The CDR3 runs from the conserved cysteine through the conserved F or W. The D gene is left open where the match is weak. A clone size is listed for some rows: how often the clone was seen (once, few, many), or a class if it is expanded.

.	TRBV7-8	TRBJ1-1	TRBD1	CASSFRDSNMNTEAFF	TGTGCCAGCAGTTTCCGGGACAGTAATATGAACACTGAAGCTTTCTTT
.	TRBV2	TRBJ2-5	.	CASSEPLGETQYF	TGTGCCAGCAGTGAACCCCTCGGGGAGACCCAGTACTTC
once	TRBV5-5	TRBJ2-7	TRBD2	CASRPGTTRTYEQYF	TGTGCCAGCAGACCCGGGACTACCAGAACCTACGAGCAGTACTTC
.	TRBV2	TRBJ1-2	.	CASRYDSYGYTF	TGTGCCAGCAGATACGACAGCTATGGCTACACCTTC
.	TRBV23-1	TRBJ2-2	TRBD1	CASSQSSQGDNTGELFF	TGCGCCAGCAGTCAATCGAGCCAGGGGGATAACACCGGGGAGCTGTTTTTT
.	TRBV30	TRBJ1-2	.	CAWSAQGEPYYGYTF	TGTGCCTGGAGTGCTCAAGGAGAGCCTTACTATGGCTACACCTTC
.	TRBV21-1	TRBJ2-1	.	CASSKFRGAREQFF	TGTGCCAGCAGCAAATTCCGGGGGGCAAGGGAGCAGTTCTTC
.	TRBV7-8	TRBJ1-2	.	CASSPSRTSNGYTF	TGTGCCAGCAGCCCGAGCCGGACAAGTAATGGCTACACCTTC
.	TRBV4-1	TRBJ2-1	.	CASSQPSLDYNEQFF	TGCGCCAGCAGCCAACCCTCCCTAGACTACAATGAGCAGTTCTTC
.	TRBV6-6	TRBJ1-2	.	CASSPPITAAHGYTF	TGTGCCAGCAGTCCACCTATTACAGCCGCCCATGGCTACACCTTC
.	TRBV2	TRBJ1-1	.	CASSVLSTEAFF	TGTGCCAGCAGTGTTCTGAGCACTGAAGCTTTCTTT
.	TRBV4-3	TRBJ2-5	.	CASSQDRRGQETQYF	TGCGCCAGCAGCCAAGATAGAAGGGGCCAAGAGACCCAGTACTTC
.	TRBV2	TRBJ1-2	TRBD1	CASSSGTDNYGYTF	TGTGCCAGCAGCTCCGGGACAGATAACTATGGCTACACCTTC
.	TRBV20-1	TRBJ2-7	.	CSGSGGLEQYF	TGCAGTGGGTCAGGGGGGCTCGAGCAGTACTTC
.	TRBV5-6	TRBJ1-1	.	CASSPGQGEAFF	TGTGCCAGCAGCCCCGGGCAGGGTGAAGCTTTCTTT
.	TRBV27	TRBJ2-3	TRBD1	CASSRTGGGDTQYF	TGTGCCAGCAGTCGGACAGGGGGCGGAGATACGCAGTATTTT
.	TRBV7-3	TRBJ2-3	.	CASSPGTSTDTQYF	TGTGCCAGCAGCCCGGGTACTAGCACAGATACGCAGTATTTT
once	TRBV5-4	TRBJ2-5	.	CASSPTPAENQETQYF	TGTGCCAGCAGCCCCACGCCAGCGGAGAACCAAGAGACCCAGTACTTC
once	TRBV29-1	TRBJ2-3	TRBD1	CSAGQGASTDTQYF	TGCAGCGCCGGACAGGGCGCTAGCACAGATACGCAGTATTTT
.	TRBV4-1	TRBJ1-5	.	CASSQDGGQGRQPQHF	TGCGCCAGCAGCCAAGATGGTGGGCAGGGGCGACAGCCCCAGCATTTT
.	TRBV10-2	TRBJ1-5	.	CASSGQGGQPQHF	TGCGCCAGCAGTGGACAAGGTGGCCAGCCCCAGCATTTT
.	TRBV4-3	TRBJ1-1	TRBD1	CASSQDSAGGTEAFF	TGCGCCAGCAGCCAAGATTCGGCAGGGGGGACTGAAGCTTTCTTT
.	TRBV9	TRBJ2-5	.	CASGKGEETQYF	TGTGCCAGCGGTAAGGGAGAAGAGACCCAGTACTTC
.	TRBV20-1	TRBJ2-1	.	CSPRGENEQFF	TGCAGTCCTCGAGGGGAGAATGAGCAGTTCTTC
few	TRBV5-1	TRBJ2-7	TRBD1	CASSFSGTGYYEQYF	TGCGCCAGCAGCTTCTCCGGGACAGGGTACTACGAGCAGTACTTC
.	TRBV6-1	TRBJ1-2	TRBD1	CASRENTGVYGYTF	TGTGCCAGCAGGGAAAATACAGGGGTCTATGGCTACACCTTC
.	TRBV5-1	TRBJ2-3	TRBD2	CASSYLQTSGGDTQYF	TGCGCCAGCAGCTATTTACAGACTAGCGGGGGAGATACGCAGTATTTT